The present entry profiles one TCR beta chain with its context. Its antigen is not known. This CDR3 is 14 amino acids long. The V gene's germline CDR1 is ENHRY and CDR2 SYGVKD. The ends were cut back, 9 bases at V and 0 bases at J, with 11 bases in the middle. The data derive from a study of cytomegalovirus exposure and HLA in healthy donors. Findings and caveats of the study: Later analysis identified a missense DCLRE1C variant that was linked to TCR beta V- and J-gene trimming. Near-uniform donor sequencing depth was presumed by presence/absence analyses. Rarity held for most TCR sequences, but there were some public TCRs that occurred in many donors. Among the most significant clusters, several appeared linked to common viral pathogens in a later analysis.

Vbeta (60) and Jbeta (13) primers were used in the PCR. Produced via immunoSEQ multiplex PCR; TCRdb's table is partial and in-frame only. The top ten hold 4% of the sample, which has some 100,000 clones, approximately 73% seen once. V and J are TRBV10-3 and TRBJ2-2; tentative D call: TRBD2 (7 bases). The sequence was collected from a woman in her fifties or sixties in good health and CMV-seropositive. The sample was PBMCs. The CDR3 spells CAMRGGSNTGELFF. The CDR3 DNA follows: TGTGCCATGAGGGGGGGTTCGAACACCGGGGAGCTGTTTTTT.